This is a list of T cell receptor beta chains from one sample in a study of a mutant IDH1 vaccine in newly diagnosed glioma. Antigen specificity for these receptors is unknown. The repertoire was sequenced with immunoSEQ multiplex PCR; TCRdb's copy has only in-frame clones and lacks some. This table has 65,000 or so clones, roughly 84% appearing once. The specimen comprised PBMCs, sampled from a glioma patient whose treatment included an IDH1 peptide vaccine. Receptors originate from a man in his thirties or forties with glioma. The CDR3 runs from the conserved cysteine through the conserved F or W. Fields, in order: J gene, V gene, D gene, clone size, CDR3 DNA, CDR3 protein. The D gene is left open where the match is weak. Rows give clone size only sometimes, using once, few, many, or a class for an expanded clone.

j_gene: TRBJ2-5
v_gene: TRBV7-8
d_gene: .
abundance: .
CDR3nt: TGTGCCAGCAGCGCCTTCCTGGATTCCCAAGAGACCCAGTACTTC
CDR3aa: CASSAFLDSQETQYF

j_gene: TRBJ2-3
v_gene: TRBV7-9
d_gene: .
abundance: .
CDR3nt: TGTGCCAGCAGCTCCATGGTCCCGGGTGCGCAGTATTTT
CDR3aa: CASSSMVPGAQYF

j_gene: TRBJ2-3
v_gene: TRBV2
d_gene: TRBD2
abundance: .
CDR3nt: TGTGCCAGACGCCACTCTATAGCGGGGACTACGGGCGGTACGCAGTATTTT
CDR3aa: CARRHSIAGTTGGTQYF

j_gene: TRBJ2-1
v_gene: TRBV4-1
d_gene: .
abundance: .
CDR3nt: TGCGCCAGCAGCCAAGCCGGGGGATCCTACAATGAGCAGTTCTTC
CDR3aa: CASSQAGGSYNEQFF

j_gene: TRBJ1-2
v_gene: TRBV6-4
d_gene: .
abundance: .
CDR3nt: TGTGCCAGCAGTCCTTCCGGTAGGGGCGAGGCTAACTATGGCTACACCTTC
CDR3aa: CASSPSGRGEANYGYTF

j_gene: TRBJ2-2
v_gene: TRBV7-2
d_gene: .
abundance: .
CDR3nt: TGTGCCAGCAGCTTAGACAGGGTAGGCGGGGAGCTGTTTTTT
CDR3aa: CASSLDRVGGELFF

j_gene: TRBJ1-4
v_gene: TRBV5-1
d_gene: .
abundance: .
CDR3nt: TGCGCCAGCAGCGCACTTTTCAGGGAGTATGAAAAACTGTTTTTT
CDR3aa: CASSALFREYEKLFF

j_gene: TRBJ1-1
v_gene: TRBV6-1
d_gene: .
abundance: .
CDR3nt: TGTGCCAGCAGTGAGGGCGGTGTCACTGAAGCTTTCTTT
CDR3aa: CASSEGGVTEAFF

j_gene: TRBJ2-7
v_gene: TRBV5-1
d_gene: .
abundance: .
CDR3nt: TGCGCCAGCAGTAACTGGCAGGGTCGATACGAGCAGTACTTC
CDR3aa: CASSNWQGRYEQYF

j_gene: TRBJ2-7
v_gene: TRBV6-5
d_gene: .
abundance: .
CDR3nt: TGTGCCAGCAGTTACCACCCATCCTACGAGCAGTACTTC
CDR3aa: CASSYHPSYEQYF

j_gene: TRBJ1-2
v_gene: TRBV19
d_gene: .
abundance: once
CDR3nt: TGTGCCAGTAGTCTCCTCCCCCGGGCGGCCCTCAGTGGTAGCTACACCTTC
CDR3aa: CASSLLPRAALSGSYTF

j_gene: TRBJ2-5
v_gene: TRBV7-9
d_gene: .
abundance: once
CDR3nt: TGTGCCAGCAGCTTAGGTGGGAAGGGTTTAGAGACCCAGTACTTC
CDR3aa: CASSLGGKGLETQYF

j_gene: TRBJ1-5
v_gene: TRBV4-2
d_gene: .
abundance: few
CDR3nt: TGTGCCAGCAGCCAAGATCGGTCAAATCAGCCCCAGCATTTT
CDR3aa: CASSQDRSNQPQHF

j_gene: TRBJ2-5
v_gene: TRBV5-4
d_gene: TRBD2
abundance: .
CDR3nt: TGTGCCAGCAGCATATTACTAGCGGGGGGCTCCAAAGAGACCCAGTACTTC
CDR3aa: CASSILLAGGSKETQYF

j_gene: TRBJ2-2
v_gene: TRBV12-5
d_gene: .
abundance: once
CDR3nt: TGTGCTAGTGGCTCCGGACAGGGAGGGTTAGCCGGGGAGCTGTTTTTT
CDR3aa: CASGSGQGGLAGELFF

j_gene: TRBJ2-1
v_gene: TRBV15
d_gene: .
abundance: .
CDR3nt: TGTGCCACCAGCAGTGGGCAGAGCTCCTACAATGAGCAGTTCTTC
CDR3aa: CATSSGQSSYNEQFF

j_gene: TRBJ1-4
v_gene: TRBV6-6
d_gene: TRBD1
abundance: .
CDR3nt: TGTGCCAGCAGTTCCGAGGGGGCGTCTAATGAAAAACTGTTTTTT
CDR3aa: CASSSEGASNEKLFF

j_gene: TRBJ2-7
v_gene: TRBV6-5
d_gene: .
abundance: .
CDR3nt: TGTGCCAGCAGTTACGAGGTAGTCGACCGCTACGAGCAGTACTTC
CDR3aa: CASSYEVVDRYEQYF

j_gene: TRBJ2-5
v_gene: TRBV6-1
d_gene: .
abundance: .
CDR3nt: TGTGCCAGCAGTGAAGGGGGGGCGCGGGAGACCCAGTACTTC
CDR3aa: CASSEGGARETQYF

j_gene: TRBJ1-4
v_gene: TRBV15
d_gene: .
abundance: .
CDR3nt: TGTGCCACCAGCAGAGATGGGCGTGAAAAACTGTTTTTT
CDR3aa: CATSRDGREKLFF

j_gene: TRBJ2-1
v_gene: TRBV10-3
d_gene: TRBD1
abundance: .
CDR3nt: TGTGCCATCAGTGGACCACAGGGGCCAAGGGATGAGCAGTTCTTC
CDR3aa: CAISGPQGPRDEQFF

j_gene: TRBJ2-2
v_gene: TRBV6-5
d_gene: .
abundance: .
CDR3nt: TGTGCCAGCAGTTACTCCAGGTTCGTCAGCACCGGGGAGCTGTTTTTT
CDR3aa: CASSYSRFVSTGELFF

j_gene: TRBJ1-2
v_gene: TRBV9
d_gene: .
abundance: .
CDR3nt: TGTGCCAGCAGCGTACCGAGGGCAGGGGCGGATGGCTACACCTTC
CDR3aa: CASSVPRAGADGYTF

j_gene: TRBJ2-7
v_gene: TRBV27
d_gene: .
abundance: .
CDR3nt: TGTGCCAGCTCCGGGGCCGGCCGCTCCTACGAGCAGTACTTC
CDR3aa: CASSGAGRSYEQYF

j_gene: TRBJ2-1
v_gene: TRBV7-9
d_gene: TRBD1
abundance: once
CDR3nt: TGTGCCAGCAGCTTAACAGGGGATTTGTCTTGGTACAATGAGCAGTTCTTC
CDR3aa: CASSLTGDLSWYNEQFF

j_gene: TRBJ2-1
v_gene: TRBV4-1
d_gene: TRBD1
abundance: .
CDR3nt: TGCGCCAGCAGCCAAGATCGCGCCAGGGGGCCCTACAATGAGCAGTTCTTC
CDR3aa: CASSQDRARGPYNEQFF

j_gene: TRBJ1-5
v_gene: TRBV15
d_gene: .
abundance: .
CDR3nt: TGTGCCACCAGCAGTAACCCCGGGGAAGGTCAGCCCCAGCATTTT
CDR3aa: CATSSNPGEGQPQHF

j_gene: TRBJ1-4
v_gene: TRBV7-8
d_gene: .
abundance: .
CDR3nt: TGTGCCAGCAGCGGAGGGGCGTGGGATGAAAAACTGTTTTTT
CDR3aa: CASSGGAWDEKLFF

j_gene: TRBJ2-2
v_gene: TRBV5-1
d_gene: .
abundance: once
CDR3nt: TGCGCCAGCAGCTTGGATGGGGGCCGAGCCGGGGAGCTGTTTTTT
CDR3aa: CASSLDGGRAGELFF